This TCR beta chain is drawn from a study of cytomegalovirus exposure and HLA in healthy donors. Study in general: There were some 81 million unique TCRs (from HLA-typed donors) in an early data release.

Primers: 60 Vbeta forward and 13 Jbeta reverse. Libraries were prepared by immunoSEQ multiplex PCR; TCRdb keeps only in-frame clonotypes and omits some of them. The sample contains 91,000 or so clones, more than 75% of which appear only once. Trimming took 4 bases from V and 0 from J, leaving 4 bases between them. The germline V gene has CDR1 ENHRY and CDR2 SYGVKD. This CDR3 comprises 13 residues. This sequence joins TRBV10-3 and TRBJ1-5, with D hard to call. This receptor was identified in a man aged 25 to 40 in good health and CMV-seropositive. Material for sequencing was PBMCs. The CDR3 sequence: CAISVASNQPQHF. The CDR3 DNA sequence: TGTGCCATCAGTGTAGCTAGCAATCAGCCCCAGCATTTT.